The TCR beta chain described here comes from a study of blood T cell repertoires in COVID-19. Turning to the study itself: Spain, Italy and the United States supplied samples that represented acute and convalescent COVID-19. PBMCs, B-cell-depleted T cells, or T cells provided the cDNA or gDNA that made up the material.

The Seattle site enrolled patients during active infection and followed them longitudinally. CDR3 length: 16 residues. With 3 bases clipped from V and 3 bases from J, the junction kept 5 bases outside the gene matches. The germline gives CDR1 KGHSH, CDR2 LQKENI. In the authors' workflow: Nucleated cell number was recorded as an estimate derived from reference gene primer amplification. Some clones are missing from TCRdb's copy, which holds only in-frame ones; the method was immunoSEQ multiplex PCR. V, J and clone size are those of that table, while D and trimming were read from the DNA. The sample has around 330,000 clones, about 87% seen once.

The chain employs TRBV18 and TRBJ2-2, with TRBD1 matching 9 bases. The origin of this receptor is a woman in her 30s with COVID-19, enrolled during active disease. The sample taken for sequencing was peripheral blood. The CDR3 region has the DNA TGTGCCAGCTCACCTTGGACAGGGGTGGACACCGGGGAGCTGTTTTTT. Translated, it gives CASSPWTGVDTGELFF.